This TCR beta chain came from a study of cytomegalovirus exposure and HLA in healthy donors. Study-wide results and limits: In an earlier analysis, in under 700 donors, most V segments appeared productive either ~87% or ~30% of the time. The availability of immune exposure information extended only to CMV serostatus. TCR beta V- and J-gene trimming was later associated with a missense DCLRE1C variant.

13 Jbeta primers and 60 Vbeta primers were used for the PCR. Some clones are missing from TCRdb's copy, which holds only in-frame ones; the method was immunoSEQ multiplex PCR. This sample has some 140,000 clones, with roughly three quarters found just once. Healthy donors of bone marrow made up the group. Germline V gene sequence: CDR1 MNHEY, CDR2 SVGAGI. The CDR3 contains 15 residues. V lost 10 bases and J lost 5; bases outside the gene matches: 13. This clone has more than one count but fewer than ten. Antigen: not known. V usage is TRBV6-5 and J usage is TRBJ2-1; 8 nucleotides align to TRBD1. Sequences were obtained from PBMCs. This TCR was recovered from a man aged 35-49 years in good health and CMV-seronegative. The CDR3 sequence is CATSLQGAPDNEQFF. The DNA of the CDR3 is TGTGCCACCTCCCTCCAGGGGGCGCCCGACAATGAGCAGTTCTTC.